This entry lists 26 T cell receptor beta chains sequenced from one sample in a study of blood T cell repertoires in COVID-19. Assay used: immunoSEQ multiplex PCR; TCRdb lists only in-frame clones, some missing. The sample consists of approximately 470,000 clones, 75% to 90% of them appearing once. The specimen sequenced was PBMCs or T cells enriched from blood (not recorded which). The origin of the receptors is a woman aged 18-35 years who had recovered from COVID-19.

This clone appeared a single time. The chain uses TRBV30 and TRBJ1-2; 8 bases align to TRBD1. The germline CDR1 and CDR2 sequences are GTSNPN and SVGIG (reference sequence). The V segment lost 3 bases and the J segment 5 bases; nucleotides outside the gene matches: 2. This CDR3 spans 12 amino acids. CDR3 region: CAWRDRAYGYTF. The CDR3 bases are TGTGCCTGGAGGGACAGGGCGTATGGCTACACCTTC.

The J gene is TRBJ1-2, the V gene TRBV28; D uncertain. This CDR3 has 15 amino acids. Trimming shortened V by 6 bases and J by 4 bases, and 18 bases separated the two germline ends. Per germline, CDR1 MDHEN and CDR2 SYDVKM. CDR3 nucleotide sequence: TGTGCCAGCAGCCTACTCCAGGACGGGATCTATGGCTACACCTTC. It is translated as CASSLLQDGIYGYTF.

In this sample, this clone turned up a few times. The chain has TRBV11-1 and TRBJ1-1; D is unresolved. The CDR3 covers 13 residues. Trimming took off 5 bases at V and 3 bases at J, with 10 bases between the two ends. In germline, CDR1 is SGHAT, CDR2 FQDESV (reference sequence). For the CDR3, the DNA is TGTGCCAGCAGCCCACGGTTATACACTGAAGCTTTCTTT. It codes for CASSPRLYTEAFF.

This clone came up once. J is TRBJ1-4 and V is TRBV5-1, with 9 bases identical to TRBD1. The CDR3 loop spans 16 amino acids. V lost 4 bases, J lost 4 bases, and 8 bases stayed unmatched. The germline CDR1 and CDR2 sequences are SGHRS and YFSETQ. The CDR3 DNA reads TGCGCCAGCAGCGATCCACAGGGGGCTGGTAATGAAAAACTGTTTTTT. It specifies CASSDPQGAGNEKLFF.

The V and J genes are TRBV9 and TRBJ2-5; a possible D gene is TRBD2 (5 bases). The CDR3 length is 16 residues. The V end lost 1 base, the J end lost 5 bases, and 18 bases lay between the germline ends. Germline CDR1 and CDR2: SGDLS and YYNGEE. Written as DNA, the CDR3 is TGTGCCAGCAGCGTAAATTCCGGAGGCTATGAGGAGACCCAGTACTTC. Protein product: CASSVNSGGYEETQYF.

This clone has just one count. The chain has TRBV6-5 and TRBJ1-5; D might be TRBD1 (5 bases). CDR3 length: 14 residues. Trimming pared 8 bases from V and 3 bases from J, leaving 14 bases between. The germline CDR1 and CDR2 sequences are MNHEY and SVGAGI. The CDR3 sequence: CASSSDSSNQPQHF. CDR3 DNA sequence: TGTGCCAGCTCCTCAGACAGCTCCAATCAGCCCCAGCATTTT.

The V call is TRBV19, the J call TRBJ2-7; 7 positions match TRBD2. J lost 5 bases, V lost 6 bases, and 7 bases had no gene match. Germline CDR1 reads LNHDA; CDR2 reads SQIVND (reference sequence). The length of the CDR3 is 13 residues. The CDR3 nucleotides are TGTGCCAGTAGCCCCCTGGGGGGGGACGAGCAGTACTTC. It encodes CASSPLGGDEQYF.

The rearrangement joins TRBV13 to TRBJ1-2, with TRBD1 matching over 8 bases. The J segment lost 4 bases and the V segment lost 4 bases, leaving 11 bases of the junction unmatched. The CDR3 totals 16 residues. Germline lookup yields CDR1 PRHDT and CDR2 FYEKMQ (reference sequence). CDR3 sequence reads: CASSSLDRVDPYGYTF. In DNA form, the CDR3 reads TGTGCCAGCAGCTCCTTGGACAGGGTGGACCCCTATGGCTACACCTTC. The whole variable domain, filled in from reference TRBV13 and TRBJ1-2, reads AAGVIQSPRHLIKEKRETATLKCYPIPRHDTVYWYQQGPGQDPQFLISFYEKMQSDKGSIPDRFSAQQFSDYHSELNMSSLELGDSALYFCASSSLDRVDPYGYTFGSGTRLTVV.

V gene TRBV10-1 combines with J gene TRBJ2-5; 7 bases line up with TRBD1. The CDR3 sequence is 13 residues long. V lost 3 bases, J lost 5 bases, and 3 bases stayed unmatched. Germline CDR1 WNHNN, CDR2 SYGVQD (reference sequence). The CDR3 sequence is CASSDPGQETQYF. The CDR3 nucleotides read TGCGCCAGCAGTGACCCGGGACAGGAGACCCAGTACTTC.

This chain links TRBV2 with TRBJ1-6; 7 bases line up with TRBD1. Germline V gives CDR1 SNHLY, CDR2 FYNNEI. CDR3 length: 14 amino acids. V gave up 7 bases and J gave up 8 bases; unmatched junction bases: 8. Here the CDR3 reads CASTAQGTHSPLHF. The DNA for the CDR3 is TGTGCCAGCACTGCACAGGGGACCCATTCACCCCTCCACTTT.

This clone was counted a few times. As DNA, the CDR3 is TGTGCCATCAGTGAGTCGTGGGGCGCAGGGGGTGATCCCCTCCACTTT. Amino acid sequence: CAISESWGAGGDPLHF. The chain uses TRBV10-3 and TRBJ1-6; TRBD1 aligns across 7 bases. From germline, CDR1 is ENHRY and CDR2 SYGVKD. V dropped 0 bases and J dropped 13; count of bases not matched to a gene: 12. The CDR3 length is 16 residues.

This chain uses TRBV5-6 with TRBJ2-2; D is perhaps TRBD2 (6 bases). Germline CDR1 reads SGHDT; CDR2 reads YYEEEE. V dropped 2 bases and J dropped 5 bases, with 13 bases sitting between them. The CDR3 loop spans 15 amino acids. CDR3 bases: TGTGCCAGCAGCTTTGGGACTCTGGGGACCGGGGAGCTGTTTTTT. Its protein product is CASSFGTLGTGELFF.

The rearrangement uses TRBV4-2 and TRBJ2-3; no clear D gene. The germline V and J ends were trimmed by 0 bases and 5 bases, with 6 bases remaining between them. From germline, CDR1 is LGHNA and CDR2 YNFKEQ. This CDR3 spans 13 amino acids. CDR3 sequence reads: CASSQEDRDTQYF. CDR3 sequence (DNA): TGTGCCAGCAGCCAAGAAGATAGAGATACGCAGTATTTT.

This chain uses TRBV30 with TRBJ1-3, with D unresolved. V lost 7 bases and J 0 bases, leaving 13 bases between the germline ends. The V gene's germline CDR1 is GTSNPN and CDR2 SVGIG (reference sequence). The CDR3 is 14 residues long. DNA of the CDR3: TGTGCCTTAATCGAGGCCCCCTCTGGAAACACCATATATTTT. Translated, it gives CALIEAPSGNTIYF. The full variable domain, with the rest looked up from reference TRBV30 and TRBJ1-3, is SQTIHQWPATLVQPVGSPLSLECTVEGTSNPNLYWYRQAAGRGLQLLFYSVGIGQISSEVPQNLSASRPQDRQFILSSKKLLLSDSGFYLCALIEAPSGNTIYFGEGSWLTVV.

This chain connects TRBV3-1 (or the pseudogene TRBV3-2) to TRBJ1-2, with 9 bases identical to TRBD1. Germline-derived CDR1 and CDR2 are LGHDT and YNNKEL (reference sequence). The V and J ends lost 5 bases and 7 bases, in that order; junction bases with no gene match: 5. The CDR3 sequence is 13 residues long. CDR3 nucleotides: TGTGCCAGCAGCAGACAGGGGGTTGGTGGCTACACCTTC. Its translation: CASSRQGVGGYTF.

This clone has at least ten counts. The rearrangement joins TRBV3-1 (or the pseudogene TRBV3-2) to TRBJ1-1; D possibly corresponds to TRBD1 (6 bases). This CDR3 is 17 amino acids long. The V end lost 6 bases, the J end lost 2 bases, and 22 bases lay between the germline ends. The germline gives CDR1 LGHDT, CDR2 YNNKEL (reference sequence). In nucleotides, the CDR3 is TGTGCCAGCAGACCAACGGACAGAAGGAATGAAAACACTGAAGCTTTCTTT. Translation gives CASRPTDRRNENTEAFF.

The genes are TRBV30 and TRBJ2-7, with D tentatively TRBD2 (7 bases). Germline loops: CDR1 GTSNPN, CDR2 SVGIG (reference sequence). Trimming stripped 3 bases from V and 0 bases from J, with 15 bases between. CDR3 length: 15 amino acids. In DNA form, the CDR3 reads TGTGCCTGGAGCGACGGGGGGCCAAGCTCCTACGAGCAGTACTTC. Amino acid sequence: CAWSDGGPSSYEQYF.

The rearrangement uses TRBV27 and TRBJ2-4; 9 nucleotides agree with TRBD2. This CDR3 comprises 16 residues. Germline V lookup: CDR1 MNHEY, CDR2 SMNVEV (reference sequence). With V trimmed by 8 bases and J by 6 bases, 14 bases remained unmatched. CDR3 nucleotides: TGTGCCAGCCTTGGGAGGGAGGCGGGGGGGAGAAACATTCAGTACTTC. Encoded protein: CASLGREAGGRNIQYF.

This clone was counted only a few times. This sequence joins TRBV18 and TRBJ1-1; 8 bases are shared with TRBD1. Germline CDR1 KGHSH, CDR2 LQKENI. This CDR3 is 12 amino acids long. V trimming: 6 bases; J trimming: 4 bases; junction bases outside the gene matches: 1. CDR3 sequence: CASSTGGTEAFF. The CDR3 region has the DNA TGTGCCAGCTCCACAGGGGGCACTGAAGCTTTCTTT.

This chain connects TRBV10-3 to TRBJ2-3, with TRBD2 as a possible D gene (6 bases). CDR1 and CDR2 from the germline V gene are ENHRY and SYGVKD. This CDR3 comprises 14 residues. V was shortened by 2 bases and J by 2 bases, with 8 bases between the two germline ends. CDR3 sequence reads: CAISEGGVTDTQYF. As DNA, the CDR3 is TGTGCCATCAGTGAGGGCGGGGTCACAGATACGCAGTATTTT.

This clone came up once. The V call is TRBV28, the J call TRBJ1-2, with 8 bases that match TRBD1. V was clipped by 7 bases and J by 2 bases; unmatched bases: 3. Germline lookup yields CDR1 MDHEN and CDR2 SYDVKM. The CDR3 is made up of 13 amino acids. The CDR3 loop is CASIRGRNYGYTF. For the CDR3, the DNA is TGTGCCAGCATCAGGGGGCGGAACTATGGCTACACCTTC.

V gene TRBV6-5 combines with J gene TRBJ1-2; no reliable D call. V dropped 7 bases and J dropped 5 bases, with 8 bases sitting between them. CDR1 is MNHEY, CDR2 SVGAGI, per germline. CDR3 size: 11 residues. CDR3 in amino acids: CASTRGYGYTF. The CDR3 DNA reads as TGTGCCAGCACCCGGGGTTATGGCTACACCTTC.

V and J are TRBV28 and TRBJ2-3, with 8 bases identical to TRBD1. Trimming took 8 bases from V and 7 from J; bases not matched to a gene: 11. CDR1 is MDHEN and CDR2 is SYDVKM in the germline V gene. The CDR3 is 14 residues long. CDR3 in DNA: TGTGCCAGCTCCCCGGGACAGGCTGTCAATACGCAGTATTTT. Amino acid sequence: CASSPGQAVNTQYF.

Written as DNA, the CDR3 is TGTGCCAGCACCAATTGGGAGGGGACAGATACGCAGTATTTT. Translation gives CASTNWEGTDTQYF. The V call is TRBV5-4, the J call TRBJ2-3; 7 nucleotides agree with TRBD2. Germline CDR1 SGHNT, CDR2 YYREEE (reference sequence). The CDR3 covers 14 residues. V lost 6 bases and J lost 3; bases outside the gene matches: 7.

The chain uses TRBV6-5 and TRBJ1-1, with unresolved D. Germline V CDR1 and CDR2: MNHEY, SVGAGI. The CDR3 contains 12 residues. With 6 bases removed from V and 5 bases from J, the gap between germline ends came to 10 bases. The chain's CDR3 is CASRGGGTEAFF. The CDR3, as DNA: TGTGCCAGCAGGGGCGGCGGGACTGAAGCTTTCTTT.

As DNA, the CDR3 is TGCGCCAGCAGCTTGGACACAGGGGGATCCTACGAGCAGTACTTC. As protein: CASSLDTGGSYEQYF. This chain connects TRBV5-1 to TRBJ2-7; 8 nucleotides line up with TRBD1. The V segment lost 0 bases and the J segment 1 base; nucleotides outside the gene matches: 3. The CDR3 has 15 residues. Germline V gives CDR1 SGHRS, CDR2 YFSETQ. The whole variable domain, filled in from reference TRBV5-1 and TRBJ2-7, reads KAGVTQTPRYLIKTRGQQVTLSCSPISGHRSVSWYQQTPGQGLQFLFEYFSETQRNKGNFPGRFSGRQFSNSRSEMNVSTLELGDSALYLCASSLDTGGSYEQYFGPGTRLTVT.